Included here is one T cell receptor beta chain sequence, with context. As yet, its antigen is unknown. Cultured CD4+ T-cell DNA underwent Oncomine TCR Beta short-read sequencing. One entry per CDR3 protein results from TCRdb running MiXCR on the PCR reads. The sample has about 4,600 distinct CDR3 sequences; approximately 45% are singletons. This sample is drawn from a study of vaccination and CD4 T cells after COVID-19. V lost 0 bases and J 3 bases, leaving 12 bases between the germline ends. Looked up from germline, CDR1 is MNHEY and CDR2 is SVGAGI. The CDR3 sequence is 15 residues long. Treatment indicated: approximately nine-day PBMC culture with coronavirus spike peptide pools or control peptides (ViraFEST assay).

This TCR was recovered from a human donor who had recovered from COVID-19. The material sequenced was CD4+ T cells from blood, cultured in vitro. The rearrangement links TRBV6-5 to TRBJ2-7; the D gene could be TRBD1 or TRBD2 (6 bases each). The CDR3 nucleotides read TGTGCCAGCAGTTACTCAACAGGGAGGTACTACGAGCAGTACTTC. The encoded protein is CASSYSTGRYYEQYF.